This T cell receptor (beta chain) was sequenced in a study of T cell changes during pregnancy in multiple sclerosis. The CDR3 is made up of 13 amino acids. Germline V CDR1 and CDR2: SGDLS, YYNGEE. Germline trimming cut 2 bases from V and 4 bases from J; bases unmatched to any gene: 0. Sequenced by immunoSEQ multiplex PCR; TCRdb stores in-frame clones only, minus some. The sample shows approximately 93,000 clones, 75% to 95% of them seen only once. This chain links TRBV9 with TRBJ2-1, with 7 bases matching TRBD1. This clonotype was sampled from a female donor with multiple sclerosis, enrolled in a pregnancy study. This specimen consisted of peripheral blood, obtained before pregnancy. This chain's CDR3 is CASSVGQYNEQFF. CDR3 DNA: TGTGCCAGCAGCGTGGGACAGTACAATGAGCAGTTCTTC.